These 18 T cell receptor beta chains were sequenced from one sample in a study of blood T cell repertoires in COVID-19. The protocol was immunoSEQ multiplex PCR, while the TCRdb copy is restricted to in-frame clones and leaves out a portion. The sample contains 130,000 or so clones, 81% of which appear only once. Sequencing was carried out using peripheral blood. These receptors were collected from a woman aged 55-69 years with active or convalescent COVID-19.

This clone was observed once. The rearrangement joins TRBV28 to TRBJ1-1; D gene uncertain. The CDR3 totals 14 residues. Trimming took 4 bases from V and 0 from J, leaving 9 bases between them. Germline V gene lookup returns CDR1 MDHEN and CDR2 SYDVKM. CDR3 amino acids: CASSSPSMNTEAFF. The DNA of the CDR3 is TGTGCCAGCAGTTCTCCTAGTATGAACACTGAAGCTTTCTTT.

This clone showed up many times. J is TRBJ2-6 and V is TRBV6-1; 11 bases fit TRBD1. V lost 2 bases to trimming and J lost 3 bases; unmatched junction nucleotides: 9. CDR1 is MNHNS and CDR2 is SASEGT in the germline V gene. The CDR3 extends over 19 amino acids. CDR3: CASSERTGGDLGGANVLTF. As DNA, the CDR3 is TGTGCCAGCAGTGAAAGGACAGGGGGCGATCTGGGTGGGGCCAACGTCCTGACTTTC.

V and J are TRBV5-4 and TRBJ2-3; 9 nucleotides match TRBD2. Germline V gene sequence: CDR1 SGHNT, CDR2 YYREEE (reference sequence). The CDR3 covers 15 residues. J gave up 1 base and V 5 bases, and 5 bases lay outside the gene matches. CDR3 residues: CASRRGGAGTDTQYF. Here the CDR3 DNA reads TGTGCCAGCAGGCGCGGGGGGGCCGGCACAGATACGCAGTATTTT.

This sequence joins TRBV11-3 and TRBJ2-1, with no clear D. V gave up 5 bases and J gave up 10 bases, with 12 bases separating them. There are 12 residues in the CDR3. Germline V gene lookup returns CDR1 SGHNT and CDR2 YENEEA. CDR3 residues: CASSLQIGEQFF. As DNA, the CDR3 is TGTGCCAGCAGCCTCCAGATTGGCGAGCAGTTCTTC.

The chain links TRBV5-1 to TRBJ2-1; tentative D call: TRBD2 (5 bases). The CDR3 is made up of 15 amino acids. Germline V gene sequence: CDR1 SGHRS, CDR2 YFSETQ. V was clipped by 5 bases and J by 9 bases, with 21 bases between them. As DNA, the CDR3 is TGCGCCAGCAGTTCACTAGAGACCGACAAGGGTGAGCAGTTCTTC. Its translation: CASSSLETDKGEQFF. The complete variable domain, with remaining parts taken from reference TRBV5-1 and TRBJ2-1, reads KAGVTQTPRYLIKTRGQQVTLSCSPISGHRSVSWYQQTPGQGLQFLFEYFSETQRNKGNFPGRFSGRQFSNSRSEMNVSTLELGDSALYLCASSSLETDKGEQFFGPGTRLTVL.

The V gene is TRBV5-4, the J gene TRBJ2-2; D is undetermined. The CDR3 loop spans 13 amino acids. Looked up from germline, CDR1 is SGHNT and CDR2 is YYREEE (reference sequence). The germline V and J ends were trimmed by 6 bases and 4 bases, with 10 bases remaining between them. The CDR3 region is CASTLKGTGELFF. CDR3 in DNA: TGTGCCAGCACACTAAAAGGCACCGGGGAGCTGTTTTTT.

V usage is TRBV6-5 and J usage is TRBJ1-2; D is undetermined. Germline V gene lookup returns CDR1 MNHEY and CDR2 SVGAGI. V lost 5 bases and J lost 0, with 13 bases in between. The CDR3 sequence is 15 residues long. The chain's CDR3 is CASSTSRQANYGYTF. The CDR3 DNA is TGTGCCAGCAGTACGAGCAGGCAAGCTAACTATGGCTACACCTTC.

The chain is built from TRBV29-1 and TRBJ1-2; 10 nucleotides line up with TRBD1. The CDR3 runs 16 residues. J gave up 1 base and V 7 bases, and 12 bases lay outside the gene matches. In germline, CDR1 is SQVTM, CDR2 ANQGSEA. CDR3 in DNA: TGCAGCGCCAACCCGGGACAGGGGACATTTAACTATGGCTACACCTTC. Translation: CSANPGQGTFNYGYTF.

Only a few counts were recorded for this clone. The chain employs TRBV6-2 or TRBV6-3 and TRBJ2-7; D is possibly TRBD2 (6 bases). V dropped 4 bases and J dropped 0 bases, with 19 bases sitting between them. Germline CDR1 MNHEY, CDR2 SVGEGT. The CDR3 length is 17 residues. The CDR3 DNA reads TGTGCCAGCAGTTTCCTTGCGGGGTATCAGTTCTCCTACGAGCAGTACTTC. Amino acid sequence: CASSFLAGYQFSYEQYF.

The J gene is TRBJ2-5, the V gene TRBV19; 9 bases agree with TRBD2. The length of the CDR3 is 15 residues. Germline V lookup: CDR1 LNHDA, CDR2 SQIVND (reference sequence). The V and J ends lost 5 bases and 3 bases, in that order; junction bases with no gene match: 7. The CDR3 loop reads CASSESGGTKETQYF. The CDR3 bases are TGTGCCAGTAGTGAGAGCGGGGGGACAAAAGAGACCCAGTACTTC.

V and J are TRBV28 and TRBJ2-3; a weak D match, TRBD2 (6 bases). This CDR3 is 11 amino acids long. V gave up 10 bases and J gave up 6 bases, with 11 bases separating them. CDR1 is MDHEN and CDR2 is SYDVKM in the germline V gene. The DNA of the CDR3 is TGTGCCACCACGCGGGGTGATACGCAGTATTTT. Amino acid sequence: CATTRGDTQYF. Full variable domain (outside the CDR3, taken from reference TRBV28 and TRBJ2-3): DVKVTQSSRYLVKRTGEKVFLECVQDMDHENMFWYRQDPGLGLRLIYFSYDVKMKEKGDIPEGYSVSREKKERFSLILESASTNQTSMYLCATTRGDTQYFGPGTRLTVL.

The chain carries TRBV7-2 and TRBJ2-3; 11 bases are shared with TRBD2. The CDR3 is made up of 16 amino acids. J was trimmed by 5 bases and V by 5 bases; bases with no gene match: 9. Germline lookup yields CDR1 SGHTA and CDR2 FQGNSA. The DNA for the CDR3 is TGTGCCAGCAGCCTTAGCGGGAGGGCCTTAAGAGATACGCAGTATTTT. Translation: CASSLSGRALRDTQYF. Based on the CDR3 plus reference TRBV7-2 and TRBJ2-3, the full variable domain is GAGVSQSPSNKVTEKGKDVELRCDPISGHTALYWYRQSLGQGLEFLIYFQGNSAPDKSGLPSDRFSAERTGGSVSTLTIQRTQQEDSAVYLCASSLSGRALRDTQYFGPGTRLTVL.

The chain uses TRBV5-1 and TRBJ1-4, with a weak D call TRBD1 (5 bases). V gave up 4 bases and J gave up 7 bases, with 17 bases separating them. This CDR3 comprises 15 residues. Germline CDR1 is SGHRS and CDR2 is YFSETQ. CDR3 coding DNA: TGCGCCAGCAGCGCCCAGGGAAATCAAGGTGAAAAACTGTTTTTT. It specifies CASSAQGNQGEKLFF. The variable domain in full, with the rest retrieved from reference TRBV5-1 and TRBJ1-4, is KAGVTQTPRYLIKTRGQQVTLSCSPISGHRSVSWYQQTPGQGLQFLFEYFSETQRNKGNFPGRFSGRQFSNSRSEMNVSTLELGDSALYLCASSAQGNQGEKLFFGSGTQLSVL.

The chain couples TRBV3-1 (or the pseudogene TRBV3-2) to TRBJ2-7; D ambiguous. Germline CDR1 is LGHDT and CDR2 is YNNKEL (reference sequence). V gave up 0 bases and J gave up 6 bases, with 9 bases separating them. This CDR3 has 13 residues. CDR3 sequence: CASSQDPTGEQYV. The DNA of the CDR3 is TGTGCCAGCAGCCAAGATCCCACGGGCGAGCAGTACGTC.

This chain joins TRBV7-9 and TRBJ2-7, with a weak D call TRBD2 (5 bases). CDR1 SEHNR and CDR2 FQNEAQ come from the germline V gene (reference sequence). Trimming pared 5 bases from V and 4 bases from J, leaving 18 bases between. The CDR3 sequence is 15 residues long. The CDR3, as DNA: TGTGCCAGCAGCGCGGCGGAGACTACCGTTTACGAGCAGTACTTC. Encoded protein: CASSAAETTVYEQYF.

The chain joins TRBV3-1 (or the pseudogene TRBV3-2) to TRBJ2-5; perhaps TRBD2 as D (6 bases). V was cut by 4 bases and J by 3 bases, with 9 bases left in between. The germline V gene has CDR1 LGHDT and CDR2 YNNKEL (reference sequence). This CDR3 has 13 amino acids. In DNA, the CDR3 is TGTGCCAGCAGCCGCGGGGTAGAAGAGACCCAGTACTTC. Protein: CASSRGVEETQYF.

This chain uses TRBV5-4 with TRBJ2-3; the D is unclear. V lost 4 bases, J lost 4 bases, and 13 bases lay in between. From germline, CDR1 is SGHNT and CDR2 YYREEE (reference sequence). This CDR3 spans 14 amino acids. The CDR3 region has the DNA TGTGCCAGCAGCCGGGTCCGCCGGGCAGATACGCAGTATTTT. This encodes CASSRVRRADTQYF. Together with reference TRBV5-4 and TRBJ2-3, the CDR3 gives the full variable domain: ETGVTQSPTHLIKTRGQQVTLRCSSQSGHNTVSWYQQALGQGPQFIFQYYREEENGRGNFPPRFSGLQFPNYSSELNVNALELDDSALYLCASSRVRRADTQYFGPGTRLTVL.

The V gene is TRBV30, the J gene TRBJ1-5; the D gene is possibly TRBD1 (5 bases). V was cut by 3 bases and J by 4 bases, with 16 bases left in between. CDR3 length equals 15 residues. CDR1 GTSNPN and CDR2 SVGIG come from the germline V gene (reference sequence). CDR3 loop: CAWRGGEGANQPQHF. In DNA form, the CDR3 reads TGTGCCTGGAGGGGCGGGGAAGGGGCGAATCAGCCCCAGCATTTT.